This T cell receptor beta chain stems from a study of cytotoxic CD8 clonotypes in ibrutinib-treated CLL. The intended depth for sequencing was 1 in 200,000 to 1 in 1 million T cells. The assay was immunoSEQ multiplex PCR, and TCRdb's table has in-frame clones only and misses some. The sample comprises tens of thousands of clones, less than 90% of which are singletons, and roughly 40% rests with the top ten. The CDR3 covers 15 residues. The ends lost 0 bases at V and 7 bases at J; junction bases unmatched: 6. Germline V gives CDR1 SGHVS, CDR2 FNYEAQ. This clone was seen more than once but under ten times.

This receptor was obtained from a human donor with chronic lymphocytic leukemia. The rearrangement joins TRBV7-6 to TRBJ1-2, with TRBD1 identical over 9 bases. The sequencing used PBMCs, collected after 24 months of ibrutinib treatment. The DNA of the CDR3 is TGTGCCAGCAGCTTAGCGGGACAGGGATACTCTGGCTACACCTTC. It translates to CASSLAGQGYSGYTF.